A selection of T cell receptor beta chains follows, all from one sample in a study of T cells expressing NK-cell markers. TCRdb re-called the 5' RACE reads and shows each CDR3 protein once, DNA omitted. The sample has some 460,000 distinct CDR3 sequences. Sequencing was carried out using blood T cells: a sorted CD56 or NKG2C T cell subset, CD4+ or CD8+ T cells, or bulk PBMC T cells (not recorded which). These TCRs come from a woman in her 50s in good health. CDR3s include the opening cysteine and the closing phenylalanine or tryptophan.

j_gene	v_gene	CDR3aa
TRBJ2-3	TRBV10-3	CASSAGSDTDTQYF
TRBJ2-3	TRBV29-1	CTVSLEADTQYF
TRBJ2-4	TRBV18	CASSPTMTSGRASGNIQYF
TRBJ1-5	TRBV30	CATGADGQPQHF
TRBJ2-4	TRBV18	CASSPPRAEAAKNIQYF
TRBJ2-1	TRBV7-8	CASSLGRGPREQFF
TRBJ2-1	TRBV10-3	CATSRAGANNEQFF
TRBJ1-3	TRBV2	CASRVRPGVISGNTIYF
TRBJ1-4	TRBV11-2	CASRTSGVGSLFF
TRBJ2-2	TRBV14	CASSQVLGSGELFF
TRBJ2-5	TRBV5-6	CASSLDTWRGETQYF
TRBJ1-1	TRBV7-8	CASSSDRARTEAFF
TRBJ1-3	TRBV3-1	CASSPSRGRNTIYF